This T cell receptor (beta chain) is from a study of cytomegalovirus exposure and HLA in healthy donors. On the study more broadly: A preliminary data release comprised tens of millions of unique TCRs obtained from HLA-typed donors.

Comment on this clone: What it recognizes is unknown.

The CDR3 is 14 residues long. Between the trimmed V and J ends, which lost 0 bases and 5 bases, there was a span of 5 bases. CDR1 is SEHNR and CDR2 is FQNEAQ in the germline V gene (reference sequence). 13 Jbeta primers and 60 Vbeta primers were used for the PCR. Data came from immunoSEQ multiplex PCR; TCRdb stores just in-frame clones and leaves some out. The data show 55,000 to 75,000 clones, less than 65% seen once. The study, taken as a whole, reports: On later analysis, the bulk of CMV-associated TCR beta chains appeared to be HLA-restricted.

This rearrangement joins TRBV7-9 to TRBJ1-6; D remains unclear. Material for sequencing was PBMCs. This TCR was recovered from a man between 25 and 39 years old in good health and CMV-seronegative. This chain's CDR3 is CASSLASHNSPLHF. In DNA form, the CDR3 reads TGTGCCAGCAGCTTAGCCTCTCATAATTCACCCCTCCACTTT.